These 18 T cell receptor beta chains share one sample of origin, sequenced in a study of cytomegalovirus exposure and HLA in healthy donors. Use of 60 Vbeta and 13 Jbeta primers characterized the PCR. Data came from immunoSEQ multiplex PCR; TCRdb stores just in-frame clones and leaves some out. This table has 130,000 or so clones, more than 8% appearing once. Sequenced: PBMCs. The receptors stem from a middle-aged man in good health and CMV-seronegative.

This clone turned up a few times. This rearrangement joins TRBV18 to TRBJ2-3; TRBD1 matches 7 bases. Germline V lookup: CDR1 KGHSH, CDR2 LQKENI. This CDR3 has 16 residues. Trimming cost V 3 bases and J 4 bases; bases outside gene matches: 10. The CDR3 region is CASSPLARGRPDTQYF. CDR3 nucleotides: TGTGCCAGCTCACCCCTGGCTAGGGGGCGGCCAGATACGCAGTATTTT.

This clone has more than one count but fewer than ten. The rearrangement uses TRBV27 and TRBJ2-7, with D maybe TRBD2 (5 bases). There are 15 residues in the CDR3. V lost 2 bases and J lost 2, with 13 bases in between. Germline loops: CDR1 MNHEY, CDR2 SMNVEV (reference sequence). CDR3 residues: CASSLASPGTYEQYF. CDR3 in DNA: TGTGCCAGCAGTTTAGCCTCCCCCGGGACCTACGAGCAGTACTTC.

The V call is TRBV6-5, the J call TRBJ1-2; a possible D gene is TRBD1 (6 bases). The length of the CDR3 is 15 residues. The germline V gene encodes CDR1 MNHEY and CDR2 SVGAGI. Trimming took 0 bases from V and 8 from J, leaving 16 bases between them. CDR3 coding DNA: TGTGCCAGCAGTTACTCGGACAGACAATTGGCGGGCTACACCTTC. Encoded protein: CASSYSDRQLAGYTF.

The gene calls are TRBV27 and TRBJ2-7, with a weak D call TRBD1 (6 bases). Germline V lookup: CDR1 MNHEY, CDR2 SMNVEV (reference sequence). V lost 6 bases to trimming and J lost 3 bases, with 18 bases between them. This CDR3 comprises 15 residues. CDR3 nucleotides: TGTGCCAGCAGACAACCACAGGGCCCCAACTACGAGCAGTACTTC. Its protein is CASRQPQGPNYEQYF.

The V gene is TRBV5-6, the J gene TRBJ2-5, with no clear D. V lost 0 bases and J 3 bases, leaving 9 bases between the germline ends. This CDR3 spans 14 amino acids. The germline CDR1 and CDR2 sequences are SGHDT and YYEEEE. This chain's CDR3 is CASSLATEEETQYF. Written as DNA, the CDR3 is TGTGCCAGCAGCTTGGCCACTGAAGAAGAGACCCAGTACTTC.

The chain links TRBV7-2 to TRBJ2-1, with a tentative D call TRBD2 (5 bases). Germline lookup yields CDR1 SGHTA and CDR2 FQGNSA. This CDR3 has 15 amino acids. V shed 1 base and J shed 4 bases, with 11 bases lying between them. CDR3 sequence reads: CASSLVGAAYNEQFF. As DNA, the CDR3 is TGTGCCAGCAGCTTAGTCGGAGCGGCATACAATGAGCAGTTCTTC.

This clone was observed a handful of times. The CDR3 sequence is CAWRASASTDTQYF. The CDR3 DNA reads as TGTGCCTGGAGGGCTAGCGCTAGCACAGATACGCAGTATTTT. The chain uses TRBV30 and TRBJ2-3, with D possibly matching TRBD2 (6 bases). The V and J ends lost 3 bases and 0 bases respectively, with 10 bases between them. The length of the CDR3 is 14 residues. Germline V CDR1 and CDR2: GTSNPN, SVGIG (reference sequence). Variable domain in full (rest from reference TRBV30 and TRBJ2-3): SQTIHQWPATLVQPVGSPLSLECTVEGTSNPNLYWYRQAAGRGLQLLFYSVGIGQISSEVPQNLSASRPQDRQFILSSKKLLLSDSGFYLCAWRASASTDTQYFGPGTRLTVL.

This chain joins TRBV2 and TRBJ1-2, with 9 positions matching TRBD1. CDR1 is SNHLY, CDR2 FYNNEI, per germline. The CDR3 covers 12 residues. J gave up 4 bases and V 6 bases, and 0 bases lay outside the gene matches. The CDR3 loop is CASRDRGYGYTF. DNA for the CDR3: TGTGCCAGCAGGGACAGGGGCTATGGCTACACCTTC.

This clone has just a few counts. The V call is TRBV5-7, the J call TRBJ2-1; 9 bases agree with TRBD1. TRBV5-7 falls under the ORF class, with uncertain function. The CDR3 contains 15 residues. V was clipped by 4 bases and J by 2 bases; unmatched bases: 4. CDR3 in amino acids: CASSRRQGAYNEQFF. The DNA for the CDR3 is TGTGCCAGCAGCCGTAGACAGGGGGCCTACAATGAGCAGTTCTTC.

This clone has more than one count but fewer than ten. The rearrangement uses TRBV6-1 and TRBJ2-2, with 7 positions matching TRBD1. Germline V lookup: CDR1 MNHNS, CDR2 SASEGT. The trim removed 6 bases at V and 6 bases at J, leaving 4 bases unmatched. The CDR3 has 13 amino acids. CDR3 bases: TGTGCCAGCAGCCCACAGGGGCCCGGGGAGCTGTTTTTT. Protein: CASSPQGPGELFF.

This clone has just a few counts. CDR3 sequence: CASSYSISDTDTQYF. CDR3 in DNA: TGTGCCAGCAGTTACTCGATATCAGACACAGATACGCAGTATTTT. The chain is built from TRBV6-5 and TRBJ2-3; D is undetermined. Trimming removed 0 bases at V and 2 bases at J, with 9 bases between. Germline V gene sequence: CDR1 MNHEY, CDR2 SVGAGI. There are 15 residues in the CDR3.

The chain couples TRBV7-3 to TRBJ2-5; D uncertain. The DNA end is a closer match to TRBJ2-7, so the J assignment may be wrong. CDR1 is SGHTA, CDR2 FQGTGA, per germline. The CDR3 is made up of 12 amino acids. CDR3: CASSNSPGEQYF. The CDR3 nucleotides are TGTGCCAGCAGCAACTCACCAGGCGAGCAGTACTTC.

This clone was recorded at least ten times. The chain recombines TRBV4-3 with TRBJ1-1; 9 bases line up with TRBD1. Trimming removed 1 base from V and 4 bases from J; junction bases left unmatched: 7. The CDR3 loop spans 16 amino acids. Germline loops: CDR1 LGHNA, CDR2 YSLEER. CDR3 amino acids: CASSQGQGTGSTEAFF. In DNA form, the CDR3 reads TGCGCCAGCAGCCAAGGACAGGGGACAGGGTCCACTGAAGCTTTCTTT.

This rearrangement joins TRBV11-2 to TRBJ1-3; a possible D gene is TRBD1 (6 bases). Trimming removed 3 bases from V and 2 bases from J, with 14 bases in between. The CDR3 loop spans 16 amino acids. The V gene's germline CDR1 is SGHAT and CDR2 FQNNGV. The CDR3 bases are TGTGCCAGCAGCTTGACCCCGACAGGAGCTGGAAACACCATATATTTT. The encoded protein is CASSLTPTGAGNTIYF.

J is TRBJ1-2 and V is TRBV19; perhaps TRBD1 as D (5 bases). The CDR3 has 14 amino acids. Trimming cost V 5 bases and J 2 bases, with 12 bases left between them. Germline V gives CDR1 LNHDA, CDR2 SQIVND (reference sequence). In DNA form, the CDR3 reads TGTGCCAGTAGTTCGCCGGGACTAAACTATGGCTACACCTTC. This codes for CASSSPGLNYGYTF.

CDR3 DNA sequence: TGTGCCAGCAGCTTATCCGGACAGCGGACCGGGGCAACTTATGGCTACACCTTC. Translation: CASSLSGQRTGATYGYTF. The chain has TRBV11-2 and TRBJ1-2, with D perhaps TRBD1 (6 bases). CDR1 SGHAT and CDR2 FQNNGV come from the germline V gene. The CDR3 covers 18 residues. V shed 2 bases and J shed 5 bases, with 24 bases lying between them.

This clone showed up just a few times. DNA for the CDR3: TGCGCCAGCAGCTGGGGACAGGGGGTAAACACTGAAGCTTTCTTT. Its protein is CASSWGQGVNTEAFF. The chain joins TRBV5-1 to TRBJ1-1, with 11 bases that match TRBD1. The CDR3 totals 15 residues. CDR1 and CDR2 (germline): SGHRS, YFSETQ. J lost 2 bases, V lost 3 bases, and 3 bases had no gene match.

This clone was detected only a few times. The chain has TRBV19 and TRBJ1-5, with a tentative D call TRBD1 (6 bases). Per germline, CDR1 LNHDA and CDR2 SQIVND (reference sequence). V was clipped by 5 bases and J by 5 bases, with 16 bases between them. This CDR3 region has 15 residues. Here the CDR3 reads CASSSRDKGYQPQHF. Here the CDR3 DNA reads TGTGCCAGTAGTTCCCGGGACAAGGGATATCAGCCCCAGCATTTT. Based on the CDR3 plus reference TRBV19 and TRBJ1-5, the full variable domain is DGGITQSPKYLFRKEGQNVTLSCEQNLNHDAMYWYRQDPGQGLRLIYYSQIVNDFQKGDIAEGYSVSREKKESFPLTVTSAQKNPTAFYLCASSSRDKGYQPQHFGDGTRLSIL.